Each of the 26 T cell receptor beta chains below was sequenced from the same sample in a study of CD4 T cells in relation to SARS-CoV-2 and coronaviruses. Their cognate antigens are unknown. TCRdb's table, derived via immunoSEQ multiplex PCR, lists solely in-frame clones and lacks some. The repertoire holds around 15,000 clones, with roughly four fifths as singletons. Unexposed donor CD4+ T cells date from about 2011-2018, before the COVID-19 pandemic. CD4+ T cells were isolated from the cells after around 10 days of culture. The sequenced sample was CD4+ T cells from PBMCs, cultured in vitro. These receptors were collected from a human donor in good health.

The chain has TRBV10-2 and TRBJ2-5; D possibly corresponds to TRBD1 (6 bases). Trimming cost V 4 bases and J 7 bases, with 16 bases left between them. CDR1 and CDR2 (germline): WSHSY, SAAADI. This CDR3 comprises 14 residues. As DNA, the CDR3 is TGCGCCAGCAGTGGGAACAGGGCCGTGGGGACCCAGTACTTC. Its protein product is CASSGNRAVGTQYF.

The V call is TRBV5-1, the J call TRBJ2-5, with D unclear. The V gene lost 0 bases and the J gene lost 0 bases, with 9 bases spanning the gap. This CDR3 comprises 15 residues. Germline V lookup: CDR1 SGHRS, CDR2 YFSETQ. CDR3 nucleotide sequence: TGCGCCAGCAGCTTGGTAGACGGAAACCAAGAGACCCAGTACTTC. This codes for CASSLVDGNQETQYF. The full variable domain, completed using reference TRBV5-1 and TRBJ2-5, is KAGVTQTPRYLIKTRGQQVTLSCSPISGHRSVSWYQQTPGQGLQFLFEYFSETQRNKGNFPGRFSGRQFSNSRSEMNVSTLELGDSALYLCASSLVDGNQETQYFGPGTRLLVL.

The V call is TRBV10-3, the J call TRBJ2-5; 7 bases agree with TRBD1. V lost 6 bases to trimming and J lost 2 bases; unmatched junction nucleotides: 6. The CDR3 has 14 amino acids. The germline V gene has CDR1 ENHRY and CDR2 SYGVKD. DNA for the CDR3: TGTGCCATCAGACAGGGGCAGGTACAAGAGACCCAGTACTTC. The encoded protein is CAIRQGQVQETQYF.

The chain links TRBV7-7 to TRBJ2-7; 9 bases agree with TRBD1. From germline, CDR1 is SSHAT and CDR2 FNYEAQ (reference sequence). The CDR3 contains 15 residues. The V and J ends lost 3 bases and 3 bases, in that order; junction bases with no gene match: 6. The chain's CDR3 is CASSLRTGAVYEQYF. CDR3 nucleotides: TGTGCCAGCAGCTTGCGGACAGGGGCGGTCTACGAGCAGTACTTC.

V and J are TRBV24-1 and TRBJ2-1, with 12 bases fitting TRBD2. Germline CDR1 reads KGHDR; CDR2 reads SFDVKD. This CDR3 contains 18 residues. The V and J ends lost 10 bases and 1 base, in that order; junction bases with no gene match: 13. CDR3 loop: CATQRTSGRPSSYNEQFF. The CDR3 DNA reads TGTGCCACTCAAAGAACTAGCGGGAGGCCTAGTTCCTACAATGAGCAGTTCTTC.

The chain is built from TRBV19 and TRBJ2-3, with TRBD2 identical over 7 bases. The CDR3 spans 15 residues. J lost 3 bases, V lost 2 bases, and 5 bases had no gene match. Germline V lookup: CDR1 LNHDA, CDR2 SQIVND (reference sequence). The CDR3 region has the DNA TGTGCCAGTAGTATAAGACTAGCTAAAACAGATACGCAGTATTTT. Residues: CASSIRLAKTDTQYF.

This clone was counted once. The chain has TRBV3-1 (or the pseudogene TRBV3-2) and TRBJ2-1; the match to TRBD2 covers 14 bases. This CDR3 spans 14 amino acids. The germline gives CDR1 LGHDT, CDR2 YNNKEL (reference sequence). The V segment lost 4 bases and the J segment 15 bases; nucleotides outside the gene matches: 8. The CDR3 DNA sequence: TGTGCCAGCAGCCTCGGGACTAGCGGGAGCTCCCGGTTCTTC. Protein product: CASSLGTSGSSRFF.

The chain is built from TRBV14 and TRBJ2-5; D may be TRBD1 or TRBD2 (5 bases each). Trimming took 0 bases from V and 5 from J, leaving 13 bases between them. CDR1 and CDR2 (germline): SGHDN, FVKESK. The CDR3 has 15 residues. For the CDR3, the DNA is TGTGCCAGCAGCCAAGATGGTAGAGGGGACGAGACCCAGTACTTC. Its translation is CASSQDGRGDETQYF.

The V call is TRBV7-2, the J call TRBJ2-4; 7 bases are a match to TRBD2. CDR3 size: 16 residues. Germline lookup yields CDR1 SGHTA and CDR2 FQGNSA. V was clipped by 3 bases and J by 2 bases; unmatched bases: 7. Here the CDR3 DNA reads TGTGCCAGCAGCTTCGGCGGGAGTGGGTCCAAAAACATTCAGTACTTC. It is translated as CASSFGGSGSKNIQYF.

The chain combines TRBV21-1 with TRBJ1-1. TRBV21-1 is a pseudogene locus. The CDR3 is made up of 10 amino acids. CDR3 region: CASSKKRRPF. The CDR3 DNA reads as TGTGCCAGCAGCAAGAAGCGCAGGCCGTTT.

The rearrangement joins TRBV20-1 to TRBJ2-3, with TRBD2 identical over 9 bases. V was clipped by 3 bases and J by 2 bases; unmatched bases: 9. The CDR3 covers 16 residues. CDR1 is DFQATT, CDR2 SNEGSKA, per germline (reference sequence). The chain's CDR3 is CSASLASGILTDTQYF. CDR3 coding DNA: TGCAGTGCTAGTCTGGCTAGCGGGATACTCACAGATACGCAGTATTTT.

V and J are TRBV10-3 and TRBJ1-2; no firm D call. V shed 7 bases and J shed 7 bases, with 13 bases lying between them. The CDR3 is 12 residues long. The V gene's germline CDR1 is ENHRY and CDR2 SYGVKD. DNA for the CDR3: TGTGCCATCAACGGCTTCTCGGGTGGCTACACCTTC. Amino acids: CAINGFSGGYTF.

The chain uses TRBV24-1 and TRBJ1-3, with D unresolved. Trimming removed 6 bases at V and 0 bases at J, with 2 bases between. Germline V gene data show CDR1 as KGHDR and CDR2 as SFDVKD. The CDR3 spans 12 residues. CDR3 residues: CATSYSGNTIYF. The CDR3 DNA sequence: TGTGCCACCAGTTACTCTGGAAACACCATATATTTT.

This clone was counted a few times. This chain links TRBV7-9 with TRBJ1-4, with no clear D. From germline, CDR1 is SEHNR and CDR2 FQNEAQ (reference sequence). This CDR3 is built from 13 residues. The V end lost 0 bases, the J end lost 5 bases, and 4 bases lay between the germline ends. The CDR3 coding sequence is TGTGCCAGCAGCTTAGCGTTGAATGAAAAACTGTTTTTT. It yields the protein CASSLALNEKLFF.

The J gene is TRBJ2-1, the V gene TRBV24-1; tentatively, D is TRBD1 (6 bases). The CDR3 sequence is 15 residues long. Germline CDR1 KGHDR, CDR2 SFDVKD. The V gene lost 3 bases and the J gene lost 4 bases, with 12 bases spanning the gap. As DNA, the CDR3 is TGTGCCACCAGTGATGCGGCGACAGGTTACAATGAGCAGTTCTTC. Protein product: CATSDAATGYNEQFF.

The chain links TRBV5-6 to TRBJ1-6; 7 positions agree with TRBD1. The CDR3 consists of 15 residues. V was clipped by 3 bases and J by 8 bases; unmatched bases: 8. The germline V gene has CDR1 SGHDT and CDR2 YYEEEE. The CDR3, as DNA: TGTGCCAGCAGCTCCTTGGACAGGAGAGATTCACCCCTCCACTTT. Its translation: CASSSLDRRDSPLHF.

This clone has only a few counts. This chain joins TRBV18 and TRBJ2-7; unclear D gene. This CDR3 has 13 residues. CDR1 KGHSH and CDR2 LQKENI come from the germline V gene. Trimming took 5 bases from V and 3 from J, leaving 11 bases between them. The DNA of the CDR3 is TGTGCCAGCTCAGCAACTCCTCACTACGAGCAGTACTTC. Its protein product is CASSATPHYEQYF.

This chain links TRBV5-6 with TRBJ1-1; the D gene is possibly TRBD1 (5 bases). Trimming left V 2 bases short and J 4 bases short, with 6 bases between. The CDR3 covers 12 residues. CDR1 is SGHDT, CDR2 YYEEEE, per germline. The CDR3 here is CASSLGTTEAFF. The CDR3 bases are TGTGCCAGCAGCTTAGGGACCACTGAAGCTTTCTTT.

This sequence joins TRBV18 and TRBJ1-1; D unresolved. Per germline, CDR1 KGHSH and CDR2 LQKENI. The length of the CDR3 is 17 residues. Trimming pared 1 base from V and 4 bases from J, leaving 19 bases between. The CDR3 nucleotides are TGTGCCAGCTCACCACAGGAACTTGCGGCCATCAGCACTGAAGCTTTCTTT. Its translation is CASSPQELAAISTEAFF.

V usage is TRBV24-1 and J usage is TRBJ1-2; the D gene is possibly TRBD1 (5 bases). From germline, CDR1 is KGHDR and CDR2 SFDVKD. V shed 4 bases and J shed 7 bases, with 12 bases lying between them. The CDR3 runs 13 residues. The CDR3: CATSEVGEFGYTF. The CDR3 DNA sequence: TGTGCCACCAGTGAGGTGGGGGAATTTGGCTACACCTTC.

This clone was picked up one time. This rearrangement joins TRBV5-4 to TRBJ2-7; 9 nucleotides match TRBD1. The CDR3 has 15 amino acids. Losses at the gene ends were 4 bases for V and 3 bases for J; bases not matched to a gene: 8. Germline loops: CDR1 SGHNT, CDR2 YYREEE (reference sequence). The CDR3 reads CASSRQGQGNYEQYF. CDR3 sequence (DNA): TGTGCCAGCAGCAGGCAGGGACAGGGTAACTACGAGCAGTACTTC.

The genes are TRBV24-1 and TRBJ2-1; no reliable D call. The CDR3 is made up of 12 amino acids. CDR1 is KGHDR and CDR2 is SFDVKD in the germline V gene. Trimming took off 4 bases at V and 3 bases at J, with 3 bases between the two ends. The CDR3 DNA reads TGTGCCACCAGTGAGAACTACAATGAGCAGTTCTTC. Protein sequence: CATSENYNEQFF.

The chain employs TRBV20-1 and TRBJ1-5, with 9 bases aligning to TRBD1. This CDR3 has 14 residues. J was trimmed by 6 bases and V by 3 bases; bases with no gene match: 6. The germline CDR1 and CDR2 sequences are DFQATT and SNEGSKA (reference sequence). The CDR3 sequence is CSASDRGWRQPQHF. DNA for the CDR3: TGCAGTGCTAGTGACAGGGGGTGGCGTCAGCCCCAGCATTTT.

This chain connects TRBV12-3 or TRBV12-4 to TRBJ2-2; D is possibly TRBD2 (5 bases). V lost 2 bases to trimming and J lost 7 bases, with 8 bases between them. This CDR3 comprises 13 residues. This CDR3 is CASSLLRGGELFF. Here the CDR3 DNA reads TGTGCCAGCAGTTTATTACGGGGCGGGGAGCTGTTTTTT.

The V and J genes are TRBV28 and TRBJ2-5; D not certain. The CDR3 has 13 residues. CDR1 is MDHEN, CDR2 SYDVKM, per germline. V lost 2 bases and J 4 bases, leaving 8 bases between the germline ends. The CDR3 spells CASSLPSTETQYF. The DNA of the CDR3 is TGTGCCAGCAGTTTACCCTCGACAGAGACCCAGTACTTC.

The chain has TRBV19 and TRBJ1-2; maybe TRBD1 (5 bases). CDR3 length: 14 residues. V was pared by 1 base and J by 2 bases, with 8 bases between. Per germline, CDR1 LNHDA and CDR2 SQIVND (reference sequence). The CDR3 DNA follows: TGTGCCAGTAGTATAGTGACAGAGAACTATGGCTACACCTTC. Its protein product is CASSIVTENYGYTF.